Listed here is a single TCR beta chain. Its antigen is unknown. The source of the sample is a study of T cells after yellow fever vaccination. Notes on the study in general: FACS-sorted repertoires could harbor abundant contaminating bulk-population clonotypes.

In TCRdb, the 5' RACE reads were re-called with MiXCR into one record per CDR3 protein. The sample contains 300,000 to 400,000 distinct CDR3 sequences, roughly 7.5% of which appear only once. Germline V lookup: CDR1 KGHDR, CDR2 SFDVKD. The CDR3 length is 13 residues. The V and J ends lost 3 bases and 4 bases respectively, with 8 bases between them. The sequence came from a man between 18 and 29 years old who received the YFV17D yellow fever vaccine. V gene TRBV24-1 combines with J gene TRBJ1-2, with D possibly matching TRBD1 (5 bases). The specimen comprised PBMCs, sampled 35 to 50 days after the first yellow fever vaccination. The CDR3 protein is CATSDRDRYGYTF. The DNA of the CDR3 is TGTGCCACCAGTGATCGGGACCGCTATGGCTACACCTTC.